This TCR beta chain was observed in a study of blood T cell repertoires in COVID-19. Study-wide context: Spain, Italy and the United States supplied samples that represented acute and convalescent COVID-19. Sample material is recorded as cDNA or gDNA derived from T cells, B-cell-depleted T cells, or PBMCs.

Original handling: Nucleated cell number was recorded as an estimate derived from reference gene primer amplification. The method was immunoSEQ multiplex PCR; TCRdb's version includes in-frame clones alone and lacks a portion of them. The DNA was the basis for D and trimming; V, J and clone size are from that table. The data hold some 40,000 clones, with approximately 91% observed a single time. Germline assignment: CDR1 WSHSY and CDR2 SAAADI. V gave up 4 bases and J gave up 3 bases; unmatched junction bases: 14. The CDR3 is made up of 18 amino acids. The sample taken for sequencing was peripheral blood. This clonotype was sampled from a man aged 50 or older with active COVID-19. The genes are TRBV10-2 and TRBJ2-7, with TRBD2 matching 11 bases. CDR3 bases: TGCGCCAGCAGTGGGCAGGGGGCAGGGACTAGCGGCAACTACGAGCAGTACTTC. Encoded protein: CASSGQGAGTSGNYEQYF.